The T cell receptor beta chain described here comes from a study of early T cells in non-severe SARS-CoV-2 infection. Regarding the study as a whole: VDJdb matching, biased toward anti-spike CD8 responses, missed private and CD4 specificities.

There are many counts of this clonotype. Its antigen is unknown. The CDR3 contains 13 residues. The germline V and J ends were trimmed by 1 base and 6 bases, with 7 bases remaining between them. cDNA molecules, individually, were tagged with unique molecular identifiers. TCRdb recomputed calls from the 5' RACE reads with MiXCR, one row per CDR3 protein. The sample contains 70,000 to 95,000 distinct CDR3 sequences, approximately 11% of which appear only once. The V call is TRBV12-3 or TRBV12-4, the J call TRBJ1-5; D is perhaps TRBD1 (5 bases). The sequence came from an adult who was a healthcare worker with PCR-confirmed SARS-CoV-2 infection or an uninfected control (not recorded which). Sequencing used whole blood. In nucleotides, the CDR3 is TGTGCCAGCAGTTTAGGGAGGGGTCAGCCCCAGCATTTT. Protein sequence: CASSLGRGQPQHF.